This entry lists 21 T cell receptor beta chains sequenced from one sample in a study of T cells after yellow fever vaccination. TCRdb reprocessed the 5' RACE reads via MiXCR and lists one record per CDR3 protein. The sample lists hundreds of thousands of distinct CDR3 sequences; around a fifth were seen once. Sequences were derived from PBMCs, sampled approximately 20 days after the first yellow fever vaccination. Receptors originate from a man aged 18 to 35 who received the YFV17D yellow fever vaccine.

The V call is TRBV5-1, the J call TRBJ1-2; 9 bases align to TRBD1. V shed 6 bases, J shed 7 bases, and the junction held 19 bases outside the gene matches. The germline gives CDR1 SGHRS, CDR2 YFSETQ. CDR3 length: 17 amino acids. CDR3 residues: CASTLQPTGGAVSGYTF. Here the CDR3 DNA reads TGCGCCAGCACGTTACAACCCACAGGGGGCGCGGTGTCTGGCTACACCTTC.

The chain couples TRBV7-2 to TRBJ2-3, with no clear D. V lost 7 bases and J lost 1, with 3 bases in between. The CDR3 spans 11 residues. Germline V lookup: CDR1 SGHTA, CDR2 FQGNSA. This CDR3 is CASTRTDTQYF. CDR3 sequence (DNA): TGTGCCAGCACCCGCACAGATACGCAGTATTTT.

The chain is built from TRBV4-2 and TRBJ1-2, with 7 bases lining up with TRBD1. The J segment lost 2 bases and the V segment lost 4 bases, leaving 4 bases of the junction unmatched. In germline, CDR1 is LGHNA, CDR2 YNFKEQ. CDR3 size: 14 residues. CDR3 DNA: TGTGCCAGCAGCCCAGGGGACAGAAACTATGGCTACACCTTC. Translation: CASSPGDRNYGYTF.

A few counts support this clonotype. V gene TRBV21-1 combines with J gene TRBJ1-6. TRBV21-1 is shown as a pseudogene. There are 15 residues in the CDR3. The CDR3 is CARERDHRWASPLHF. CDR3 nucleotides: TGTGCCAGGGAGAGAGACCACCGCTGGGCTTCACCCCTCCACTTT.

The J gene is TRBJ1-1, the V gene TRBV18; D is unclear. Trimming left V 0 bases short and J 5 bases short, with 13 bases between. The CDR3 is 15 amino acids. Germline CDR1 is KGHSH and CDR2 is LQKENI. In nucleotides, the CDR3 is TGTGCCAGCTCACCACCGTCTTCTTCCGATACTGAAGCTTTCTTT. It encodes CASSPPSSSDTEAFF.

CDR3 sequence: CASSAGPLQETQYF. The CDR3 nucleotides read TGTGCCAGCAGCGCTGGCCCGCTCCAAGAGACCCAGTACTTC. The chain combines TRBV9 with TRBJ2-5; D gene unclear. Germline V gives CDR1 SGDLS, CDR2 YYNGEE. This CDR3 spans 14 amino acids. The V end was cut by 3 bases, the J end by 1 base, with 10 bases between. The full variable domain, completed using reference TRBV9 and TRBJ2-5, is DSGVTQTPKHLITATGQRVTLRCSPRSGDLSVYWYQQSLDQGLQFLIQYYNGEERAKGNILERFSAQQFPDLHSELNLSSLELGDSALYFCASSAGPLQETQYFGPGTRLLVL.

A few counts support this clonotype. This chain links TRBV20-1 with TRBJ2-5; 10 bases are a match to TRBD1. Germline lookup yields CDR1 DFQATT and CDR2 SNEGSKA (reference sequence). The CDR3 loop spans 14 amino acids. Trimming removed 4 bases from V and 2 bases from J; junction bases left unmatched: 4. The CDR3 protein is CSAKWTGGQETQYF. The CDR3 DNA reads TGCAGTGCTAAGTGGACAGGGGGACAAGAGACCCAGTACTTC.

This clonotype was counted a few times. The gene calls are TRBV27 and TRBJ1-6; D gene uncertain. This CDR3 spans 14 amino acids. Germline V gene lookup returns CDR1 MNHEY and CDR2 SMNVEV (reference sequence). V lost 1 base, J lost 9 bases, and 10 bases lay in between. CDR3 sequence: CASSLYSIGSPLHF. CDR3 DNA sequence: TGTGCCAGCAGTTTATACAGTATCGGTTCACCCCTCCACTTT.

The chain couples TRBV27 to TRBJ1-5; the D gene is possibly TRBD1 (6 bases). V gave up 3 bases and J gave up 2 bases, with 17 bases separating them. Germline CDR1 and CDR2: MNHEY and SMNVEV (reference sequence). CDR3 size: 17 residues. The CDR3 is CASSFNLGGVGNQPQHF. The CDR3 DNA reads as TGTGCCAGCAGTTTCAACTTAGGGGGGGTTGGCAATCAGCCCCAGCATTTT.

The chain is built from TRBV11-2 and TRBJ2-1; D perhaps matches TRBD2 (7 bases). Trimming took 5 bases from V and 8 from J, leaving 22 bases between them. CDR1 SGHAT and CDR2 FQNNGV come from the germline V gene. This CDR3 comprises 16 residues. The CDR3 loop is CASSPYPGGPGDEQFF. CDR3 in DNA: TGTGCCAGCAGCCCCTATCCCGGGGGGCCGGGCGATGAGCAGTTCTTC.

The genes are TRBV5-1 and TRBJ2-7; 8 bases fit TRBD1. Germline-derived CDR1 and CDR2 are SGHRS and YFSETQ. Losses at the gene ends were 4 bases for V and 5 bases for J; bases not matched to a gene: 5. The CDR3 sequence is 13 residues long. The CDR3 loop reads CASSAWGQDEQYF. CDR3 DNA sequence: TGCGCCAGCAGCGCATGGGGACAGGACGAGCAGTACTTC. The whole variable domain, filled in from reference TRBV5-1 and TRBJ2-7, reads KAGVTQTPRYLIKTRGQQVTLSCSPISGHRSVSWYQQTPGQGLQFLFEYFSETQRNKGNFPGRFSGRQFSNSRSEMNVSTLELGDSALYLCASSAWGQDEQYFGPGTRLTVT.

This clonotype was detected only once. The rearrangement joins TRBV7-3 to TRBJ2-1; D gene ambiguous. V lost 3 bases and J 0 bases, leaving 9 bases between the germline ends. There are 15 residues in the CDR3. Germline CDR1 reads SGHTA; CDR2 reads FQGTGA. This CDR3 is CASSFFGGSYNEQFF. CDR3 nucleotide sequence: TGTGCCAGCAGCTTTTTCGGCGGCTCCTACAATGAGCAGTTCTTC.

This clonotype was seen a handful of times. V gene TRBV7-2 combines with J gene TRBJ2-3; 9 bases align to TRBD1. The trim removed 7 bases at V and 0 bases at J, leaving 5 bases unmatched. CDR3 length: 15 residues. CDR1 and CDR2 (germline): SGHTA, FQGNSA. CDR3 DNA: TGTGCCAGCAAGCGGGACAGGGCTAGCACAGATACGCAGTATTTT. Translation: CASKRDRASTDTQYF.

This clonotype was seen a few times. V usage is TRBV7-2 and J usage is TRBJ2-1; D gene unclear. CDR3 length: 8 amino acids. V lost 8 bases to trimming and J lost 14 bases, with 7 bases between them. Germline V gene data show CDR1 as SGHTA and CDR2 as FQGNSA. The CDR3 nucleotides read TGTGCCAGCGAAATCGAGTTCTTC. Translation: CASEIEFF.

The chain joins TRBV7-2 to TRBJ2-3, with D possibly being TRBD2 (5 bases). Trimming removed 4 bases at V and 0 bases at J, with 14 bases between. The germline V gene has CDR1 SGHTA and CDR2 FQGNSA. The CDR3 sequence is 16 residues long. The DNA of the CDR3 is TGTGCCAGCAGCTGGGCGGGTGTGGGTAGCACAGATACGCAGTATTTT. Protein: CASSWAGVGSTDTQYF.

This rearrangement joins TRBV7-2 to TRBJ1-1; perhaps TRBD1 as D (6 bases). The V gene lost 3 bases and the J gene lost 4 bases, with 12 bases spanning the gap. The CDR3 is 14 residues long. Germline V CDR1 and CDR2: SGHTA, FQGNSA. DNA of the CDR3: TGTGCCAGCAGCTTTCAGGGGCGCACCACTGAAGCTTTCTTT. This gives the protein CASSFQGRTTEAFF.

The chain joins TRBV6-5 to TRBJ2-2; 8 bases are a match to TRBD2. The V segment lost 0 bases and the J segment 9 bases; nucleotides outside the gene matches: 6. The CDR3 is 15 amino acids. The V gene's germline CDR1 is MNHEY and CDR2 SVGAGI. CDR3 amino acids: CASSYSTGGSWELFF. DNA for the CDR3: TGTGCCAGCAGTTACTCGACGGGGGGGAGCTGGGAGCTGTTTTTT.

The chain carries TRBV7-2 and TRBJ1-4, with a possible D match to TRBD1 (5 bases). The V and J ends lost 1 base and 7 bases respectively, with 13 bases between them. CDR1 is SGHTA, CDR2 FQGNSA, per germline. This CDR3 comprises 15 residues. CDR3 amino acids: CASSLGARGGEKLFF. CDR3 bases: TGTGCCAGCAGCTTAGGGGCACGGGGCGGTGAAAAACTGTTTTTT.

The CDR3 spells CASSPPGTGEAYGYTF. The CDR3 DNA is TGTGCCAGCTCACCACCGGGGACAGGGGAGGCCTATGGCTACACCTTC. V gene TRBV18 combines with J gene TRBJ1-2; TRBD1 matches 10 bases. Per the germline V gene, CDR1 is KGHSH and CDR2 is LQKENI. V lost 0 bases to trimming and J lost 4 bases; unmatched junction nucleotides: 5. There are 16 residues in the CDR3. The whole variable domain, filled in from reference TRBV18 and TRBJ1-2, reads NAGVMQNPRHLVRRRGQEARLRCSPMKGHSHVYWYRQLPEEGLKFMVYLQKENIIDESGMPKERFSAEFPKEGPSILRIQQVVRGDSAAYFCASSPPGTGEAYGYTFGSGTRLTVV.

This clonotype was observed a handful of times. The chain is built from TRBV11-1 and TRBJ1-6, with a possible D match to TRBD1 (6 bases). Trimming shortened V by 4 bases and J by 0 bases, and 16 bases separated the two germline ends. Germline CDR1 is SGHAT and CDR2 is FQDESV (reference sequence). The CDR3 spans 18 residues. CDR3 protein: CASSSGTSVSSYNSPLHF. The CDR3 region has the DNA TGTGCCAGCAGCTCCGGGACATCGGTGAGCTCCTATAATTCACCCCTCCACTTT.

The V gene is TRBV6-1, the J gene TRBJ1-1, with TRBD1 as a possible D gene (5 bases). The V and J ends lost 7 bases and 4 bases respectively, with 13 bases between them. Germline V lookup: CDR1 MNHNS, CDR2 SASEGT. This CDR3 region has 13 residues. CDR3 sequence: CASIGQGVTEAFF. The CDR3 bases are TGTGCCAGCATCGGGCAGGGAGTCACTGAAGCTTTCTTT.